This is a list of T cell receptor beta chains from one sample in a study of blood T cell repertoires in COVID-19. Using immunoSEQ multiplex PCR, the repertoire was profiled, and TCRdb retains in-frame clones only, with some absent. The sample records fewer than 350,000 clones, 89% being singletons. The source material was PBMCs or T cells enriched from blood (not recorded which). Every receptor here comes from a woman in her thirties or forties who had recovered from COVID-19. Both conserved end residues are part of each CDR3.

J | V | CDR3
TRBJ2-1 | TRBV2 | CASADRGDGEQFF
TRBJ1-1 | TRBV7-8 | CASSIGNRGSAFF
TRBJ2-1 | TRBV10-3 | CAIIPGLAGGFYSYNEQFF
TRBJ2-7 | TRBV7-2 | CASSPRLAGSYEQYF
TRBJ1-2 | TRBV3-1/TRBV3-2 | CASSQGLATNLGGYTF
TRBJ2-6 | TRBV24-1 | CATSDSGAGANVLTF
TRBJ2-7 | TRBV6-5 | CASAGGASYEQYF
TRBJ2-7 | TRBV3-1/TRBV3-2 | CASSQGVRLAGTYEQYF
TRBJ2-1 | TRBV7-8 | CASSLGGSGTYNEQFF
TRBJ1-5 | TRBV19 | CASSHPRRGANQPQHF
TRBJ1-5 | TRBV7-2 | CASSLRVVGGLEPQHF
TRBJ1-1 | TRBV5-1 | CASSPHPGKRNTEAFF
TRBJ1-6 | TRBV10-3 | CAIRTGGSNSPLHF
TRBJ1-5 | TRBV18 | CASSQGQGGNQPQHF
TRBJ2-7 | TRBV14 | CASSRTVYEQYF
TRBJ1-1 | TRBV19 | CASRPSGDTEAFF
TRBJ2-7 | TRBV11-3 | CASSLDASVPGEQYF
TRBJ2-7 | TRBV20-1 | CSASLGPGLAGYEQYF
TRBJ2-1 | TRBV10-3 | CAISESSVGNEQFF